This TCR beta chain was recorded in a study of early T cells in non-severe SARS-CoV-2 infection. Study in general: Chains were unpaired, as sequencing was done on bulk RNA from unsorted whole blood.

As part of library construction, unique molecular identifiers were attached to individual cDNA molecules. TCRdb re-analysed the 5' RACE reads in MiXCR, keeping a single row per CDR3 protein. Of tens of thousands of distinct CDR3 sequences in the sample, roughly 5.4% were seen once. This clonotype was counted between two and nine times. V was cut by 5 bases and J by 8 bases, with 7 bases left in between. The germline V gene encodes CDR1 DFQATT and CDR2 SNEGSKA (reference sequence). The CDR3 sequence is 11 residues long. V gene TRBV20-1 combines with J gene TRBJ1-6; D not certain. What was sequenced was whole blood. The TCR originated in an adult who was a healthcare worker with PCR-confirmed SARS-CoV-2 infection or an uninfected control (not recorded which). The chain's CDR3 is CSAASDSPLHF. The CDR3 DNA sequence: TGCAGTGCTGCCAGCGATTCACCCCTCCACTTT.